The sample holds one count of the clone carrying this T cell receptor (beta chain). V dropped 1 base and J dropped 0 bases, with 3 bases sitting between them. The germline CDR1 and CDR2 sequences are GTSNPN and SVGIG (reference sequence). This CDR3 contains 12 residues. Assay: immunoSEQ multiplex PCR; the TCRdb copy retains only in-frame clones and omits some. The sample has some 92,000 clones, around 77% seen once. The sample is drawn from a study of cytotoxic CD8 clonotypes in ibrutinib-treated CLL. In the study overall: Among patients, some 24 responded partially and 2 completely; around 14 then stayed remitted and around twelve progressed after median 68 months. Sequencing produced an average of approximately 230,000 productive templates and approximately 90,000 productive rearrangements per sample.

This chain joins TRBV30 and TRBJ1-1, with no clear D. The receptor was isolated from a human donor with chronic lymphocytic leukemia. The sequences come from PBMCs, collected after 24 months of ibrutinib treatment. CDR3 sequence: CAWSGVNTEAFF. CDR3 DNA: TGTGCCTGGAGTGGAGTGAACACTGAAGCTTTCTTT.